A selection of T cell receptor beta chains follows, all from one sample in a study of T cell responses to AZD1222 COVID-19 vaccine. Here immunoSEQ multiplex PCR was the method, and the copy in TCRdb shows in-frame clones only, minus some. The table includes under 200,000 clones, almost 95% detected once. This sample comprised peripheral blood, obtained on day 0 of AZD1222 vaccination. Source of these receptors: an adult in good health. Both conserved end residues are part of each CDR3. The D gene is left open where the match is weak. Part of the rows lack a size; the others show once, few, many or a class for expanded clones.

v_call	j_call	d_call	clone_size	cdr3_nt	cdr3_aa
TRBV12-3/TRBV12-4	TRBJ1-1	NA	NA	TGTGCCAGCAGGGCCGGCGTGAACACTGAAGCTTTCTTT	CASRAGVNTEAFF
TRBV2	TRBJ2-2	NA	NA	TGTGCCAGCAGGTACGGACAGCACCCGAACACCGGGGAGCTGTTTTTT	CASRYGQHPNTGELFF
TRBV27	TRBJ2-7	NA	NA	TGTGCCAGCAGCTTCCGCGGGCAAAACCACTACGAGCAGTACTTC	CASSFRGQNHYEQYF
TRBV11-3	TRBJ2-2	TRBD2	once	TGTGCCAGCAGCTTTAGCCTGGGACTAGCGGGCGATTCGGGGGAGCTGTTTTTT	CASSFSLGLAGDSGELFF
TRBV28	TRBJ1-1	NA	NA	TGTGCCAGCAGTCTGATGGGGGCAGAGGTAGGCACTGAAGCTTTCTTT	CASSLMGAEVGTEAFF
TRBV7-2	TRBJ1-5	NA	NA	TGTGCCAGCAGCTCCGCCCTCGGTGAGCCCCAGCATTTT	CASSSALGEPQHF
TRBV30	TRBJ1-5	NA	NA	TGTGCCTGGAGTGTTGGGGGGGACAATCAGCCCCAGCATTTT	CAWSVGGDNQPQHF
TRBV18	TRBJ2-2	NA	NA	TGTGCCAGCTCACGAGGGAGTGGCGGGGAGCTGTTTTTT	CASSRGSGGELFF
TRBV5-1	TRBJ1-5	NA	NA	TGCGCCAGCAGCTTGACAGGGTTAGGGTCGGATCAGCCCCAGCATTTT	CASSLTGLGSDQPQHF
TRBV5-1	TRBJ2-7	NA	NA	TGCGCCAGCAGTCCCGGACATCGGCAGTACTTC	CASSPGHRQYF
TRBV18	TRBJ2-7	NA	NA	TGTGCCAGCTCCCCCCCAGCGGCCTCCTACGAGCAGTACTTC	CASSPPAASYEQYF
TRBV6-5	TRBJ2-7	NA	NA	TGTGCCAGCTTGGGACCATCCTACGAGCAGTACTTC	CASLGPSYEQYF
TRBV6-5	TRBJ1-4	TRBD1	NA	TGTGCCAGCAGAACGACAGGGGCACTCAATGAAAAACTGTTTTTT	CASRTTGALNEKLFF
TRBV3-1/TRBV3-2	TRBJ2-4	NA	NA	TGTGCCAGCAGCCTGTCGGGGATAGCCAAAAACATTCAGTACTTC	CASSLSGIAKNIQYF
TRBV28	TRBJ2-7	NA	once	TGTGCCAGCAGCCAGAGCCATGGACCTCACTACGAGCAGTACTTC	CASSQSHGPHYEQYF
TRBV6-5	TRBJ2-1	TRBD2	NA	TGTGCCAGCAGTTTGACTAGCGGGAGAGGTAATGAGCAGTTCTTC	CASSLTSGRGNEQFF
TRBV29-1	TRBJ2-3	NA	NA	TGCAGCGTTGTGTCGGGGAATTTCGCAGATACGCAGTATTTT	CSVVSGNFADTQYF
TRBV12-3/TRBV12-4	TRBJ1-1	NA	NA	TGTGCCAGCACCGTACACCCGAGGGCTGAAGCTTTCTTT	CASTVHPRAEAFF
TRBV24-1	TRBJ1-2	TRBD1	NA	TGTGCCACCAACCGGACAGGGGTCTATGGCTACACCTTC	CATNRTGVYGYTF
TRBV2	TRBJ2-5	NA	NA	TGTGCCAGCAGTGAAGCAACGGGGGCTGTGGAGACCCAGTACTTC	CASSEATGAVETQYF
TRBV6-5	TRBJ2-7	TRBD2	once	TGTGCCAGCAGTTACCTCAGCGGGAGCTCCTACGAGCAGTACTTC	CASSYLSGSSYEQYF
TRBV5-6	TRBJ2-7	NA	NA	TGTGCCAGCAGCTTACCGGTAGGCGAGCAGTACTTC	CASSLPVGEQYF
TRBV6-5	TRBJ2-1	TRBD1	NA	TGTGCCAGCGGGACAGGGGCAGACAATGAGCAGTTCTTC	CASGTGADNEQFF
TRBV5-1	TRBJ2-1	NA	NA	TGCGCCAGCAGCTTAAGTACAGCGAACAATGAGCAGTTCTTC	CASSLSTANNEQFF
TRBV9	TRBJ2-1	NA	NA	TGTGCCAGCAGCCCCCGGGACTGGAGCTCCTACAATGAGCAGTTCTTC	CASSPRDWSSYNEQFF
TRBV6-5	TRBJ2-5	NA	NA	TGTGCCAGCAGTTCCGGGGATGGGACCCAGTACTTC	CASSSGDGTQYF
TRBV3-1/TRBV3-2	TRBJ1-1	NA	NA	TGTGCCAGCAGCCTTCCTCGGGATGGGCCAGGGAACACTGAAGCTTTCTTT	CASSLPRDGPGNTEAFF
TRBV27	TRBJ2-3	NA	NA	TGTGCCAGCAGTCCTTTCAAAAACCAGGGGTCACTCACAGATACGCAGTATTTT	CASSPFKNQGSLTDTQYF
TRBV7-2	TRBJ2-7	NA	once	TGTGCCAGCAGCTTAGTAGCTTGGGAGCAGTACTTC	CASSLVAWEQYF
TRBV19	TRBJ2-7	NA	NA	TGTGCCAGTAGTACTGCCGATTACGAGCAGTACTTC	CASSTADYEQYF
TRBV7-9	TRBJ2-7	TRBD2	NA	TGTGCCAGCAGCCTTAGCCCCGGGACTAGCACCTACGAGCAGTACTTC	CASSLSPGTSTYEQYF
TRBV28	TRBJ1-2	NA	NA	TGTGCCAGCAGTTTAGGCAGGAACTATGGCTACACCTTC	CASSLGRNYGYTF